The source of this TCR beta chain is a study of cytomegalovirus exposure and HLA in healthy donors. Overall study results and limits: As a later analysis showed, several of the most significant clusters appeared to be linked to common viral pathogens. TCR beta V- and J-gene trimming, according to a later analysis, was linked to a missense DCLRE1C variant. Cytomegalovirus association was listed for approximately 160 TCR beta chains. In a later analysis, CMV-associated beta chains were mostly HLA-associated, it appeared.

On this clone: Its specificity is not known.

Per germline, CDR1 MDHEN and CDR2 SYDVKM. V was cut by 6 bases and J by 5 bases, with 13 bases left in between. CDR3 length: 13 residues. Amplification used 60 Vbeta primers and 13 Jbeta primers. Sequenced by immunoSEQ multiplex PCR; TCRdb stores in-frame clones only, minus some. The sample lists 150,000 to 200,000 clones, about 77% occurring once. The clonotype comes from a woman aged 25 to 39 in good health and CMV-seropositive. The genes are TRBV28 and TRBJ1-2; D might be TRBD1 (5 bases). What was sequenced was PBMCs. The CDR3 DNA sequence: TGTGCCAGCAGGGATGGTCGGACATATGGCTACACCTTC. Its protein product is CASRDGRTYGYTF.